This TCR delta chain was sequenced for a study of gamma-delta T cells after stem cell transplantation. The CDR3 extends over 17 amino acids. Trimming cost V 3 bases and J 0 bases, with 19 bases left between them. Per germline, CDR1 GEAIGNYY and CDR2 EKD. This clone was detected a few times. This DNA's translation differs at residue 8 from TCRdb's protein, which comes from a much larger clone; a read error is likely, and the protein shown is translated from the DNA. TCRdb reanalysed the RT-PCR reads with CATT. Here the sample spans over 5,000 delta-chain clones, 1.9% being singletons. J is TRDJ1 and V is TRDV2; weak D call: TRDD3 (5 bases). This sequence originates from a human donor. It is not recorded whose cells these are; they may come from a transplant donor. Sequencing was done on a sample of gamma-delta T cells. The CDR3 spells CACDPVTVGFYTDKLIF. The CDR3 nucleotides read TGTGCCTGTGACCCCGTAACTGTGGGATTCTACACCGATAAACTCATCTTT.